Given below is one T cell receptor beta chain in context. Only in-frame clones appear in the TCRdb table, and some are missing; sequencing was by immunoSEQ multiplex PCR. The sample yields roughly 170,000 clones, around 94% seen once. These data are taken from a study of T cell responses to AZD1222 COVID-19 vaccine. Material: peripheral blood, obtained 28 days after the second AZD1222 dose. The receptor was derived from an adult who received the AZD1222 COVID-19 vaccine.

The CDR3 bases are TGTGCCAGCAGCTTAGTCGGGGGCAGAATTGGGTACGAGCAGTACTTC. This codes for CASSLVGGRIGYEQYF. The chain has TRBV11-2 and TRBJ2-7; either TRBD1 or TRBD2 may fit D (6 bases each). The germline V and J ends were trimmed by 1 base and 4 bases, with 17 bases remaining between them. This CDR3 is 16 amino acids long. The V gene's germline CDR1 is SGHAT and CDR2 FQNNGV.